The next 24 T cell receptor beta chains were all read from a single sample in a study of blood T cell repertoires in COVID-19. The protocol was immunoSEQ multiplex PCR, while the TCRdb copy is restricted to in-frame clones and leaves out a portion. The sample lists about 240,000 clones, around 88% occurring once. Sequenced input: PBMCs or T cells enriched from blood (not recorded which). The receptors come from a man aged 40-55 years who had recovered from COVID-19.

The rearrangement links TRBV19 to TRBJ2-7; 11 bases match TRBD2. V shed 3 bases and J 3 bases; nucleotides not matched to a gene: 10. The CDR3 spans 17 residues. CDR1 LNHDA and CDR2 SQIVND come from the germline V gene (reference sequence). The DNA for the CDR3 is TGTGCCAGTAGTATCGGGTCCCGACTAGCGGGGAACTACGAGCAGTACTTC. Amino acids: CASSIGSRLAGNYEQYF.

This clone has only one observation. Germline and junction disagree at one end, which may indicate a read error. The chain joins TRBV9 to TRBJ2-1; maybe TRBD1 (7 bases). This CDR3 contains 16 residues. In germline, CDR1 is SGDLS, CDR2 YYNGEE. CDR3: CASSTTTGTGYSEQFF. In DNA form, the CDR3 reads TGTGCCAGCAGCACCACGACAGGGACTGGATACAGTGAGCAGTTCTTC.

The gene calls are TRBV6-1 and TRBJ1-6; D is possibly TRBD1 (5 bases). The V end was cut by 2 bases, the J end by 9 bases, with 20 bases between. Looked up from germline, CDR1 is MNHNS and CDR2 is SASEGT. This CDR3 comprises 17 residues. DNA for the CDR3: TGTGCCAGCAGTGAATCTCCGATCTGGGGCGCAAGTTCACCCCTCCACTTT. This translates into CASSESPIWGASSPLHF.

The chain uses TRBV4-1 and TRBJ2-5; 8 bases match TRBD1. Germline V gene sequence: CDR1 MGHRA, CDR2 YSYEKL. Trimming at V came to 0 bases and at J to 1 base, leaving 7 bases not matched to a gene. The CDR3 extends over 17 amino acids. The CDR3 loop is CASSQDPPGTGQETQYF. CDR3 nucleotides: TGCGCCAGCAGCCAAGACCCTCCCGGGACAGGCCAAGAGACCCAGTACTTC.

This clone has just one count. This chain uses TRBV2 with TRBJ1-1; TRBD1 agrees at 10 bases. This CDR3 is built from 16 residues. Looked up from germline, CDR1 is SNHLY and CDR2 is FYNNEI. Trimming at V came to 6 bases and at J to 4 bases, leaving 11 bases not matched to a gene. In nucleotides, the CDR3 is TGTGCCAGCAGATCCGGGACAGGGGTTTTTGGCACTGAAGCTTTCTTT. This codes for CASRSGTGVFGTEAFF.

The chain joins TRBV6-5 to TRBJ1-4; D unresolved. The V and J ends lost 2 bases and 6 bases respectively, with 13 bases between them. The CDR3 consists of 15 residues. Germline-derived CDR1 and CDR2 are MNHEY and SVGAGI. Here the CDR3 reads CASSYRNRGDEKLFF. The DNA for the CDR3 is TGTGCCAGCAGTTACCGGAATCGGGGTGATGAAAAACTGTTTTTT.

V gene TRBV5-4 combines with J gene TRBJ1-1; possible D gene TRBD1, 6 bases. CDR1 is SGHNT and CDR2 is YYREEE in the germline V gene (reference sequence). Trimming left V 2 bases short and J 0 bases short, with 11 bases between. The CDR3 runs 15 residues. CDR3 DNA sequence: TGTGCCAGCAGCTTATGGACAGAAATGAACACTGAAGCTTTCTTT. As protein: CASSLWTEMNTEAFF.

The J gene is TRBJ1-6, the V gene TRBV18; unclear D gene. Germline V gives CDR1 KGHSH, CDR2 LQKENI. The V end lost 3 bases, the J end lost 9 bases, and 12 bases lay between the germline ends. CDR3 size: 14 residues. The chain's CDR3 is CASSPGVEGSPLHF. In nucleotides, the CDR3 is TGTGCCAGCTCACCCGGGGTTGAGGGTTCACCCCTCCACTTT.

The chain has TRBV10-2 and TRBJ1-1; TRBD1 aligns across 7 bases. Germline-derived CDR1 and CDR2 are WSHSY and SAAADI. This CDR3 is built from 13 residues. V dropped 8 bases and J dropped 0; count of bases not matched to a gene: 3. In DNA form, the CDR3 reads TGCGCCAGCGCGACAGGGATGAACACTGAAGCTTTCTTT. This gives the protein CASATGMNTEAFF.

The rearrangement joins TRBV18 to TRBJ1-1; no reliable D call. V lost 5 bases, J lost 6 bases, and 7 bases lay in between. CDR3 length: 11 amino acids. Germline V gives CDR1 KGHSH, CDR2 LQKENI. The DNA for the CDR3 is TGTGCCAGCTCAGGACTCGCTGAAGCTTTCTTT. Translating it yields CASSGLAEAFF.

This sequence joins TRBV7-9 and TRBJ1-2; D is undetermined. The CDR3 runs 14 residues. Trimming stripped 7 bases from V and 7 bases from J, with 19 bases between. Per germline, CDR1 SEHNR and CDR2 FQNEAQ (reference sequence). Here the CDR3 reads CASTNRDHLSGYTF. The DNA for the CDR3 is TGTGCCAGCACGAACCGGGATCATCTCTCTGGCTACACCTTC.

The chain combines TRBV28 with TRBJ1-5; D not resolved. The CDR3 sequence is 14 residues long. Trimming shortened V by 9 bases and J by 2 bases, and 14 bases separated the two germline ends. Germline V gives CDR1 MDHEN, CDR2 SYDVKM. The CDR3 nucleotides are TGTGCCAGTACCTTACCCCAGGGCAATCAGCCCCAGCATTTT. Protein product: CASTLPQGNQPQHF. Variable domain in full (rest from reference TRBV28 and TRBJ1-5): DVKVTQSSRYLVKRTGEKVFLECVQDMDHENMFWYRQDPGLGLRLIYFSYDVKMKEKGDIPEGYSVSREKKERFSLILESASTNQTSMYLCASTLPQGNQPQHFGDGTRLSIL.

This chain connects TRBV13 to TRBJ2-7; weak D call: TRBD2 (5 bases). V was trimmed by 7 bases and J by 3 bases, leaving 19 bases between them. There are 15 residues in the CDR3. Germline V gene sequence: CDR1 PRHDT, CDR2 FYEKMQ (reference sequence). The CDR3 protein is CASTYSTSPHYEQYF. CDR3 coding DNA: TGTGCCAGCACGTACTCAACTAGTCCCCACTACGAGCAGTACTTC.

This sequence joins TRBV2 and TRBJ2-7; TRBD2 aligns across 9 bases. The CDR3 loop spans 14 amino acids. V shed 7 bases and J 2 bases; nucleotides not matched to a gene: 6. Germline CDR1 is SNHLY and CDR2 is FYNNEI. This chain's CDR3 is CASILTSGPYEQYF. In DNA, the CDR3 is TGTGCCAGCATCCTGACTAGCGGACCCTACGAGCAGTACTTC.

The genes are TRBV5-4 and TRBJ1-6; D possibly corresponds to TRBD1 (5 bases). CDR1 is SGHNT, CDR2 YYREEE, per germline (reference sequence). There are 15 residues in the CDR3. Trimming stripped 4 bases from V and 9 bases from J, with 17 bases between. CDR3: CASSPGTSGSSPLHF. The CDR3 bases are TGTGCCAGCAGCCCGGGGACTTCGGGTAGTTCACCCCTCCACTTT.

This chain joins TRBV7-2 and TRBJ1-1, with TRBD1 as a possible D gene (5 bases). V dropped 7 bases and J dropped 4 bases, with 13 bases sitting between them. The CDR3 extends over 13 amino acids. Per the germline V gene, CDR1 is SGHTA and CDR2 is FQGNSA. CDR3 nucleotide sequence: TGTGCCAGCACCGGGACTCGCTCCACTGAAGCTTTCTTT. Its translation: CASTGTRSTEAFF.

The chain recombines TRBV23-1 with TRBJ1-5; D is possibly TRBD1 (5 bases). TRBV23-1 is reported as an ORF; its role is uncertain. The CDR3 runs 15 residues. V lost 4 bases and J lost 5, with 15 bases in between. This CDR3 is CASSRGGVRDQPQHF. CDR3 nucleotide sequence: TGCGCCAGCAGTCGGGGGGGAGTTCGGGATCAGCCCCAGCATTTT.

This clone has only a few counts. This chain connects TRBV6-4 to TRBJ1-1, with 9 bases lining up with TRBD1. Per germline, CDR1 MRHNA and CDR2 SNTAGT. The CDR3 loop spans 15 amino acids. V lost 4 bases to trimming and J lost 6 bases; unmatched junction nucleotides: 9. CDR3 coding DNA: TGTGCCAGCAGTGCACTCCCGGACAGGGGCTCTGAAGCTTTCTTT. It yields the protein CASSALPDRGSEAFF.

The genes are TRBV6-2 or TRBV6-3 and TRBJ2-1, with 10 bases lining up with TRBD1. The CDR3 runs to 16 residues. Germline CDR1 is MNHEY and CDR2 is SVGEGT. Trimming took 5 bases from V and 6 from J; bases not matched to a gene: 10. CDR3 amino acids: CASSLPRDRGINEQFF. The CDR3 DNA reads TGTGCCAGCAGTCTACCCCGGGACAGGGGAATCAATGAGCAGTTCTTC.

The chain employs TRBV18 and TRBJ1-2, with 8 bases identical to TRBD1. The ends lost 5 bases at V and 1 base at J; junction bases unmatched: 9. Germline values: CDR1 KGHSH, CDR2 LQKENI. This CDR3 is 16 amino acids long. CDR3 sequence (DNA): TGTGCCAGCTCAACAAGTCAGGGGGCGCGTAACTATGGCTACACCTTC. Its protein is CASSTSQGARNYGYTF.

The chain carries TRBV9 and TRBJ1-5; no clear D gene. CDR3 size: 14 residues. Trimming took off 0 bases at V and 5 bases at J, with 9 bases between the two ends. CDR1 SGDLS and CDR2 YYNGEE come from the germline V gene. The CDR3 bases are TGTGCCAGCAGCGTAGCCGGGTCCGATCAGCCCCAGCATTTT. Protein: CASSVAGSDQPQHF. The full variable domain, rest sourced from reference TRBV9 and TRBJ1-5, is DSGVTQTPKHLITATGQRVTLRCSPRSGDLSVYWYQQSLDQGLQFLIQYYNGEERAKGNILERFSAQQFPDLHSELNLSSLELGDSALYFCASSVAGSDQPQHFGDGTRLSIL.

The J gene is TRBJ2-1, the V gene TRBV12-3 or TRBV12-4, with 8 nucleotides matching TRBD1. After removal of 3 bases from V and 13 bases from J, the junction contained 8 bases not matched to a gene. The CDR3 covers 13 residues. DNA of the CDR3: TGTGCCAGCAGTTTGGGGGACAGGCGAATCCAGTTCTTC. Protein: CASSLGDRRIQFF.

J is TRBJ1-2 and V is TRBV5-1; D is uncertain. The germline V gene has CDR1 SGHRS and CDR2 YFSETQ. CDR3 length equals 14 residues. The V gene lost 0 bases and the J gene lost 4 bases, with 10 bases spanning the gap. CDR3 amino acids: CASSLVVASYGYTF. CDR3 in DNA: TGCGCCAGCAGCTTGGTCGTAGCCTCCTATGGCTACACCTTC. The variable domain in full, with the rest retrieved from reference TRBV5-1 and TRBJ1-2, is KAGVTQTPRYLIKTRGQQVTLSCSPISGHRSVSWYQQTPGQGLQFLFEYFSETQRNKGNFPGRFSGRQFSNSRSEMNVSTLELGDSALYLCASSLVVASYGYTFGSGTRLTVV.

The chain carries TRBV7-2 and TRBJ2-2; TRBD1 matches 10 bases. The CDR3 consists of 16 residues. With V trimmed by 3 bases and J by 0 bases, 1 base remained unmatched. Germline assignment: CDR1 SGHTA and CDR2 FQGNSA. Here the CDR3 DNA reads TGTGCCAGCAGCTTGACAGGGGGCTCGAACACCGGGGAGCTGTTTTTT. It encodes CASSLTGGSNTGELFF.